These T cell receptor beta chains were read from a single sample in a study of blood T cell repertoires in COVID-19. The repertoire was sequenced with immunoSEQ multiplex PCR; TCRdb's copy has only in-frame clones and lacks some. This table has 190,000 or so clones, around 87% appearing once. Sequencing used peripheral blood. The receptors were sampled from a man aged 40-49 years with active or convalescent COVID-19. Both conserved end residues are part of each CDR3. Size is stated for part of the rows, as once, few or many counts, or as a class when the clone is expanded.

clone size: -
V gene: TRBV4-1
CDR3 protein: CASSQAPGRSSYNSPLHF

clone size: -
V gene: TRBV28
CDR3 protein: CASSLGADGGYYGYTF

clone size: -
V gene: TRBV5-5
CDR3 protein: CASRPAVANTEAFF

clone size: -
V gene: TRBV7-9
CDR3 protein: CASSNSASGGGRPYEQYF

clone size: once
V gene: TRBV3-1/TRBV3-2
CDR3 protein: CASTLGHNTEAFF

clone size: -
V gene: TRBV6-1
CDR3 protein: CASSERGNQPQHF

clone size: -
V gene: TRBV13
CDR3 protein: CASSLALAGDSYNEQFF

clone size: -
V gene: TRBV7-3
CDR3 protein: CASSLTGGLGDTQYF

clone size: -
V gene: TRBV7-3
CDR3 protein: CASSLAGIGVSGEAFF

clone size: -
V gene: TRBV28
CDR3 protein: CASSILGRADEKLFF

clone size: -
V gene: TRBV28
CDR3 protein: CASRGGANYGYTF

clone size: -
V gene: TRBV5-1
CDR3 protein: CASSPHQGVNEQFF

clone size: -
V gene: TRBV2
CDR3 protein: CASRTSRDRDYYGYTF

clone size: -
V gene: TRBV5-1
CDR3 protein: CASSTGDSNQPQHF

clone size: -
V gene: TRBV23-1
CDR3 protein: CASSHRDREFLSIDTGELFF

clone size: -
V gene: TRBV5-1
CDR3 protein: CASSSRTGADNEQFF